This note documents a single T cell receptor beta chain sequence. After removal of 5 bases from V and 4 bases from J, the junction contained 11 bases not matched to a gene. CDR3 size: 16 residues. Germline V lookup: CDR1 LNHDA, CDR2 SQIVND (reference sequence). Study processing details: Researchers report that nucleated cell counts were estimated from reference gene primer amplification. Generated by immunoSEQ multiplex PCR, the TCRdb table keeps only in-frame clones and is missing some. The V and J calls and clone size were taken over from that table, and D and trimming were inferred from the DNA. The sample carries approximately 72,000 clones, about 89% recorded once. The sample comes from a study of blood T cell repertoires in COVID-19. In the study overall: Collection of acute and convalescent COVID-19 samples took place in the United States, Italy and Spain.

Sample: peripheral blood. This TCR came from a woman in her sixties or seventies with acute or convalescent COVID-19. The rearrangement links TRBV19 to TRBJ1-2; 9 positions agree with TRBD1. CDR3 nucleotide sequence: TGTGCCAGTAGTTTCCCGGGACAGGGAGGAACCTATGGCTACACCTTC. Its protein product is CASSFPGQGGTYGYTF.